Listed below are T cell receptor beta chains from one sample, sequenced in a study of blood T cell repertoires in COVID-19. The table came from immunoSEQ multiplex PCR; TCRdb's copy has only in-frame clones and leaves some out. The sample lists fewer than 350,000 clones, about nine tenths seen once, with approximately 12% in the top ten. The specimen sequenced was peripheral blood. These receptors were taken from a woman in her 30s with COVID-19, enrolled during active disease. Each CDR3 is given with its conserved first and last residue. Each record gives: J gene, V gene, D gene, clone size, CDR3 DNA, CDR3 protein. D genes are given only for firm matches. Some rows have no size entry. The others give once, few or many, or a class for an expanded clone.

TRBJ2-1 TRBV6-6 NA NA TGTGCCAGCAGTAGCCCTCAGGCGGAGCAGTTCTTC CASSSPQAEQFF
TRBJ2-2 TRBV5-6 TRBD2 few TGTGCCAGCAGCCAGCGGGGGGGTGCCACAGTGGAGCTGTTTTTT CASSQRGGATVELFF
TRBJ1-5 TRBV19 TRBD1 many TGTGCCAGTAGTACGTACAGGGGGGGCAATCAGCCCCAGCATTTT CASSTYRGGNQPQHF
TRBJ2-1 TRBV25-1 TRBD2 NA TGTGCCAGCAGTGTAAGCGGGGCTTACAATGAGCAGTTCTTC CASSVSGAYNEQFF
TRBJ1-1 TRBV27 NA NA TGTGCCAGCAGTTTTAGTGGGCGACCTGAAGCTTTCTTT CASSFSGRPEAFF
TRBJ2-1 TRBV5-6 NA few TGTGCCAGCAGCTTGAGGCACAGGATCTCCTACAATGAGCAGTTCTTC CASSLRHRISYNEQFF
TRBJ2-3 TRBV25-1 NA NA TGTGCCAGCAGGATTCGCGGGTCAGATACGCAGTATTTT CASRIRGSDTQYF
TRBJ2-4 TRBV19 TRBD2 NA TGTGCCAGTAGATTAGCGGGGTTAGCCAAAAACATTCAGTACTTC CASRLAGLAKNIQYF
TRBJ2-1 TRBV7-9 TRBD2 NA TGTGCCAGCAGCTTAGGGGGGAGGGAATACAATGAGCAGTTCTTC CASSLGGREYNEQFF
TRBJ1-1 TRBV4-1 NA NA TGCGCCAGCTCCTTAGGGGTTTCGTTTCTAGGCACTGAAGCTTTCTTT CASSLGVSFLGTEAFF
TRBJ2-7 TRBV4-1 NA NA TGCGCCAGCAGCCAAGAACCCCCAGGGTTGGACTACGAGCAGTACTTC CASSQEPPGLDYEQYF
TRBJ2-3 TRBV9 TRBD2 NA TGTGCCAGCAGCGTCAAAGGGCGGGGGATTTTTAGTAGCACAGATACGCAGTATTTT CASSVKGRGIFSSTDTQYF
TRBJ1-1 TRBV15 TRBD1 NA TGTGCCACCAGCAGACAGACAGGGGTTGGAACTGAAGCTTTCTTT CATSRQTGVGTEAFF
TRBJ1-2 TRBV3-1/TRBV3-2 TRBD1 NA TGTGCCAGCAGCCAAGGATGGGACAGGGTGTATGGCTACACCTTC CASSQGWDRVYGYTF
TRBJ2-7 TRBV10-1 TRBD1 few TGCGCCAGCAGTTATGACAGGGCTTCGCGGGAGCAGTACTTC CASSYDRASREQYF
TRBJ1-4 TRBV27 NA NA TGTGCCAGCACCCGCACAGGGACGAATGAAAAACTGTTTTTT CASTRTGTNEKLFF
TRBJ2-1 TRBV4-1 TRBD2 NA TGCGCCAGCAGCCAAAACTTCGGGGGGATGGGGTACAATGAGCAGTTCTTC CASSQNFGGMGYNEQFF
TRBJ1-1 TRBV19 TRBD1 NA TGTGCCAGTAGTATTTCGGGACAGGGGAACACTGAAGCTTTCTTT CASSISGQGNTEAFF
TRBJ1-1 TRBV12-3/TRBV12-4 NA NA TGTGCCAGCAGGCCAACCCCCCGGGGTGAAGCTTTCTTT CASRPTPRGEAFF
TRBJ1-5 TRBV2 NA NA TGTGCCACACAGCAGGGATTTTATCAGCCCCAGCATTTT CATQQGFYQPQHF
TRBJ1-4 TRBV19 TRBD1 NA TGTGCCAGTAACCGACCGGGACAGGGGTTTTCAACTAATGAAAAACTGTTTTTT CASNRPGQGFSTNEKLFF
TRBJ2-3 TRBV24-1 NA once TGTGCCACCAGTGCCCCGGGGTACGGGGCAGATACGCAGTATTTT CATSAPGYGADTQYF
TRBJ2-7 TRBV5-1 TRBD2 NA TGCGCCAGCAGCTTGAAAGCGGGGGGTCTCGAGCAGTACTTC CASSLKAGGLEQYF
TRBJ2-4 TRBV7-2 NA NA TGTGCCAGCAGCTTAGCGCAGACAGCTTACAAAAACATTCAGTACTTC CASSLAQTAYKNIQYF
TRBJ2-5 TRBV5-4 TRBD2 NA TGTGCCAGCAGCTTTCCTAGCGGGGGTGAAGAGACCCAGTACTTC CASSFPSGGEETQYF
TRBJ2-1 TRBV2 NA NA TGTGCCAGCAGTCCGAGGAATGAGCAGTTCTTC CASSPRNEQFF
TRBJ2-7 TRBV19 TRBD1 NA TGTGCCAGTAGCGCCGGGACAGGGGCCTACGAGCAGTACTTC CASSAGTGAYEQYF
TRBJ1-2 TRBV6-1 NA NA TGTGCCAGCAGTGAAGATGGGCAGGGCGTAAGCTACACCTTC CASSEDGQGVSYTF
TRBJ1-2 TRBV7-8 NA NA TGTGCCAGCAGCTTACTGGGGAGGGATGGCTACACCTTC CASSLLGRDGYTF
TRBJ2-1 TRBV20-1 NA NA TGCAGTGCCCCCCGCGGCCGGGAGCAGTTCTTC CSAPRGREQFF
TRBJ2-3 TRBV5-8 NA NA TGTGCCAGCAGCTTCGGAGGGACAGATACGCAGTATTTT CASSFGGTDTQYF
TRBJ2-3 TRBV7-9 TRBD1 NA TGTGCCAGCAGACACCCGACAGGGTCCGCAGATACGCAGTATTTT CASRHPTGSADTQYF
TRBJ2-1 TRBV4-1 NA NA TGCGCCAGCAAATCAGCACTAGTAAATTCCTACAATGAGCAGTTCTTC CASKSALVNSYNEQFF
TRBJ1-3 TRBV5-1 NA NA TGCGCCAGCAGCGTAGGCAGCGGCTCTGGAAACACCATATATTTT CASSVGSGSGNTIYF
TRBJ1-1 TRBV5-8 NA NA TGTGCCAGCAGCTTGCCCCTTTTGAACACTGAAGCTTTCTTT CASSLPLLNTEAFF
TRBJ2-7 TRBV11-2 NA NA TGTGCCAGCAGCTTTCGCAGGGTTTTGGGCGAGCAGTACTTC CASSFRRVLGEQYF
TRBJ2-2 TRBV27 NA NA TGTGCCAGCAGTTTGGACTTGACGAACACCGGGGAGCTGTTTTTT CASSLDLTNTGELFF
TRBJ2-3 TRBV18 NA NA TGTGCCAGCTCGCTTTCCTCCGCGACAGATACGCAGTATTTT CASSLSSATDTQYF
TRBJ2-1 TRBV19 NA NA TGTGCCAGTAGTGTGCTACCCCGCTCCTACAATGAGCAGTTCTTC CASSVLPRSYNEQFF
TRBJ1-1 TRBV19 NA once TGTGCCAGCGGAGCGGGGGGGAATAGGGCTGAAGCTTTCTTT CASGAGGNRAEAFF
TRBJ2-3 TRBV11-2 TRBD2 NA TGTGCCAGCAGCTCCGGTCGGGGTCCAGCGGGGTCGGGCTGGTGGTATTTT CASSSGRGPAGSGWWYF